The 22 T cell receptor beta chains given below trace back to one sample, sequenced in a study of shared clonotypes between healthy human individuals. Sequencing was performed with immunoSEQ multiplex PCR; in TCRdb, only in-frame clones are kept and a portion is missing. The sample has about 1.5 million clones, around 98% seen once. The sequencing sample was made of naive CD4+ T cells sorted from blood. Subset described: CD45RA+ positively selected. Receptor source: a young man in good health.

As regards this clone: In the same sample, other DNA sequences code for this CDR3. This chain connects TRBV2 to TRBJ2-5; the match to TRBD1 covers 8 bases. The V and J ends lost 2 bases and 4 bases, in that order; junction bases with no gene match: 3. Germline-derived CDR1 and CDR2 are SNHLY and FYNNEI. The CDR3 totals 14 residues. The CDR3 nucleotides read TGTGCCAGCAGTGAACAGGGGGCAGGAGAGACCCAGTACTTC. Protein sequence: CASSEQGAGETQYF. Drawing the rest from reference TRBV2 and TRBJ2-5, the complete variable domain is EPEVTQTPSHQVTQMGQEVILRCVPISNHLYFYWYRQILGQKVEFLVSFYNNEISEKSEIFDDQFSVERPDGSNFTLKIRSTKLEDSAMYFCASSEQGAGETQYFGPGTRLLVL.

Only one count was recorded for this clone. V is TRBV30 and J is TRBJ1-2, with D perhaps TRBD1 (6 bases). The V and J ends lost 5 bases and 2 bases respectively, with 15 bases between them. The CDR3 runs to 14 residues. CDR1 is GTSNPN and CDR2 is SVGIG in the germline V gene (reference sequence). CDR3 nucleotides: TGTGCCTGGGGTCCAGGAGACAGGAACTATGGCTACACCTTC. Protein product: CAWGPGDRNYGYTF.

The chain combines TRBV29-1 with TRBJ2-7; maybe TRBD1 (6 bases). CDR1 is SQVTM and CDR2 is ANQGSEA in the germline V gene. This CDR3 contains 12 residues. V was trimmed by 6 bases and J by 3 bases, leaving 12 bases between them. The CDR3 DNA reads as TGCAGCGTAGGCGGACAGTTCTACGAGCAGTACTTC. Translated, it gives CSVGGQFYEQYF.

The chain recombines TRBV5-4 with TRBJ2-2, with D perhaps TRBD2 (5 bases). From germline, CDR1 is SGHNT and CDR2 YYREEE (reference sequence). This CDR3 is 14 amino acids long. Trimming stripped 2 bases from V and 8 bases from J, with 13 bases between. The CDR3 here is CASSFTPEGGELFF. The DNA for the CDR3 is TGTGCCAGCAGCTTTACGCCCGAGGGTGGGGAGCTGTTTTTT.

The chain carries TRBV19 and TRBJ2-5; possibly TRBD1 for D (5 bases). This CDR3 spans 15 amino acids. CDR1 is LNHDA and CDR2 is SQIVND in the germline V gene (reference sequence). Trimming stripped 4 bases from V and 5 bases from J, with 17 bases between. CDR3 sequence (DNA): TGTGCCAGTAGTACAATCCCAGGGTCTGGGGAGACCCAGTACTTC. This translates into CASSTIPGSGETQYF.

The chain links TRBV9 to TRBJ2-7, with 10 nucleotides matching TRBD2. Germline values: CDR1 SGDLS, CDR2 YYNGEE. V shed 0 bases, J shed 3 bases, and the junction held 3 bases outside the gene matches. CDR3 length: 15 amino acids. The CDR3, as DNA: TGTGCCAGCAGCGTAGGTGGGACTAGCGACTACGAGCAGTACTTC. The encoded protein is CASSVGGTSDYEQYF.

Details on this clone: Distinct nucleotide sequences in the sample also encode this CDR3. The rearrangement links TRBV30 to TRBJ1-5; tentative D call: TRBD1 (5 bases). Germline V gene data show CDR1 as GTSNPN and CDR2 as SVGIG (reference sequence). Deletions cut 1 base from V and 1 base from J, with 5 bases between. CDR3 length: 13 residues. In nucleotides, the CDR3 is TGTGCCTGGAGTGGGGGGAGCAATCAGCCCCAGCATTTT. Its translation is CAWSGGSNQPQHF. Variable domain in full (rest from reference TRBV30 and TRBJ1-5): SQTIHQWPATLVQPVGSPLSLECTVEGTSNPNLYWYRQAAGRGLQLLFYSVGIGQISSEVPQNLSASRPQDRQFILSSKKLLLSDSGFYLCAWSGGSNQPQHFGDGTRLSIL.

The rearrangement links TRBV9 to TRBJ1-1; D is undetermined. V was clipped by 2 bases and J by 0 bases, with 11 bases between them. Germline CDR1 SGDLS, CDR2 YYNGEE. The CDR3 loop spans 15 amino acids. The CDR3 region has the DNA TGTGCCAGCAGCGTTCAGGAGCGCATGAACACTGAAGCTTTCTTT. It specifies CASSVQERMNTEAFF.

The V gene is TRBV6-5, the J gene TRBJ1-1; 8 bases fit TRBD1. V dropped 5 bases and J dropped 4; count of bases not matched to a gene: 6. The CDR3 has 14 amino acids. Per germline, CDR1 MNHEY and CDR2 SVGAGI. CDR3 bases: TGTGCCAGCAGTGGGACAGGTTCGAGCACTGAAGCTTTCTTT. Its translation is CASSGTGSSTEAFF.

Turning to this clone: Other DNA variants within this sample encode the same CDR3. This chain joins TRBV5-1 and TRBJ2-5; 7 positions match TRBD1. V trimming: 1 base; J trimming: 1 base; junction bases outside the gene matches: 1. The length of the CDR3 is 14 residues. CDR1 is SGHRS and CDR2 is YFSETQ in the germline V gene. The CDR3 DNA is TGCGCCAGCAGCTTGACAGGGGCCCAAGAGACCCAGTACTTC. As protein: CASSLTGAQETQYF.

The chain employs TRBV2 and TRBJ2-1, with D perhaps matching TRBD1 (5 bases). The CDR3 contains 12 residues. V gave up 6 bases and J gave up 8 bases, with 11 bases separating them. Germline CDR1 and CDR2: SNHLY and FYNNEI. The CDR3, as DNA: TGTGCCAGCAGAGCTAGGGGCGATGAGCAGTTCTTC. It yields the protein CASRARGDEQFF.

The chain carries TRBV2 and TRBJ2-7, with 7 bases fitting TRBD1. The CDR3 loop spans 14 amino acids. CDR1 is SNHLY and CDR2 is FYNNEI in the germline V gene. Trimming removed 6 bases from V and 3 bases from J; junction bases left unmatched: 8. CDR3 loop: CASRGRQGIYEQYF. The CDR3 nucleotides are TGTGCCAGCAGGGGAAGACAGGGTATCTACGAGCAGTACTTC. The entire variable domain, with the rest obtained from reference TRBV2 and TRBJ2-7, is as follows: EPEVTQTPSHQVTQMGQEVILRCVPISNHLYFYWYRQILGQKVEFLVSFYNNEISEKSEIFDDQFSVERPDGSNFTLKIRSTKLEDSAMYFCASRGRQGIYEQYFGPGTRLTVT.

The chain is built from TRBV7-3 and TRBJ2-3; the D is unclear. This CDR3 has 13 residues. V was shortened by 3 bases and J by 6 bases, with 10 bases between the two germline ends. The germline V gene encodes CDR1 SGHTA and CDR2 FQGTGA. The CDR3 DNA sequence: TGTGCCAGCAGCTTTACGGCGGCGGATACGCAGTATTTT. Protein sequence: CASSFTAADTQYF.

The chain joins TRBV5-1 to TRBJ1-4, with D uncertain. The CDR3 spans 16 residues. The V and J ends lost 4 bases and 0 bases respectively, with 13 bases between them. Per germline, CDR1 SGHRS and CDR2 YFSETQ. This CDR3 reads CASSPGRTATNEKLFF. As DNA, the CDR3 is TGCGCCAGCAGCCCGGGGAGGACCGCAACTAATGAAAAACTGTTTTTT.

The V call is TRBV18, the J call TRBJ1-1; a possible D gene is TRBD1 (5 bases). Germline V gives CDR1 KGHSH, CDR2 LQKENI. The V and J ends lost 4 bases and 1 base respectively, with 13 bases between them. This CDR3 has 15 residues. The CDR3 region is CASSLSGTGNTEAFF. CDR3 in DNA: TGTGCCAGCTCACTCTCCGGGACTGGGAACACTGAAGCTTTCTTT.

The V and J genes are TRBV19 and TRBJ2-1; no clear D gene. CDR3 length: 11 residues. Germline V gene data show CDR1 as LNHDA and CDR2 as SQIVND (reference sequence). The germline V and J ends were trimmed by 3 bases and 10 bases, with 7 bases remaining between them. The CDR3 protein is CASSIVQEQFF. The DNA of the CDR3 is TGTGCCAGTAGTATTGTACAGGAGCAGTTCTTC.

The V call is TRBV9, the J call TRBJ2-1, with D tentatively TRBD1 or TRBD2 (6 bases each). This CDR3 has 16 residues. Germline V gene data show CDR1 as SGDLS and CDR2 as YYNGEE. V was shortened by 1 base and J by 4 bases, with 15 bases between the two germline ends. DNA of the CDR3: TGTGCCAGCAGCGTAAGGGGGACTCTGACTTACAATGAGCAGTTCTTC. Its translation is CASSVRGTLTYNEQFF.

This clone was recorded only once. The rearrangement uses TRBV4-3 and TRBJ2-3; 10 bases fit TRBD2. CDR1 and CDR2 from the germline V gene are LGHNA and YSLEER. The ends lost 0 bases at V and 2 bases at J; junction bases unmatched: 8. This CDR3 has 18 amino acids. The CDR3 DNA is TGCGCCAGCAGCCAAGATCTACTAGCGGGACGTTACACAGATACGCAGTATTTT. Protein: CASSQDLLAGRYTDTQYF.

V is TRBV28 and J is TRBJ2-1; D unresolved. Per the germline V gene, CDR1 is MDHEN and CDR2 is SYDVKM. Trimming removed 4 bases from V and 4 bases from J, with 2 bases in between. The CDR3 is 11 residues long. The CDR3 here is CASSWYNEQFF. CDR3 bases: TGTGCCAGCAGTTGGTACAATGAGCAGTTCTTC. Looking up the rest from reference TRBV28 and TRBJ2-1 gives the full variable domain: DVKVTQSSRYLVKRTGEKVFLECVQDMDHENMFWYRQDPGLGLRLIYFSYDVKMKEKGDIPEGYSVSREKKERFSLILESASTNQTSMYLCASSWYNEQFFGPGTRLTVL.

The chain employs TRBV7-2 and TRBJ1-1; 8 bases map to TRBD1. Germline V gives CDR1 SGHTA, CDR2 FQGNSA. V dropped 5 bases and J dropped 6; count of bases not matched to a gene: 17. There are 17 residues in the CDR3. This CDR3 is CASSQNIGQGISAEAFF. CDR3 nucleotide sequence: TGTGCCAGCAGCCAAAATATTGGACAGGGTATTTCGGCTGAAGCTTTCTTT.

This clone occurred once. CDR3 nucleotides: TGTGCCAGCAGCCCTACTCGGGCCTACTCTGGAAACACCATATATTTT. Amino acids: CASSPTRAYSGNTIYF. This chain links TRBV14 with TRBJ1-3; D gene unclear. V was pared by 4 bases and J by 0 bases, with 13 bases between. This CDR3 comprises 16 residues. Per germline, CDR1 SGHDN and CDR2 FVKESK.

The chain carries TRBV10-2 and TRBJ2-2; 7 bases line up with TRBD2. V lost 4 bases and J lost 8; bases outside the gene matches: 4. This CDR3 contains 13 residues. Germline V gene sequence: CDR1 WSHSY, CDR2 SAAADI. This chain's CDR3 is CASSVAGEGELFF. The CDR3 DNA sequence: TGCGCCAGCAGTGTTGCGGGAGAGGGGGAGCTGTTTTTT.